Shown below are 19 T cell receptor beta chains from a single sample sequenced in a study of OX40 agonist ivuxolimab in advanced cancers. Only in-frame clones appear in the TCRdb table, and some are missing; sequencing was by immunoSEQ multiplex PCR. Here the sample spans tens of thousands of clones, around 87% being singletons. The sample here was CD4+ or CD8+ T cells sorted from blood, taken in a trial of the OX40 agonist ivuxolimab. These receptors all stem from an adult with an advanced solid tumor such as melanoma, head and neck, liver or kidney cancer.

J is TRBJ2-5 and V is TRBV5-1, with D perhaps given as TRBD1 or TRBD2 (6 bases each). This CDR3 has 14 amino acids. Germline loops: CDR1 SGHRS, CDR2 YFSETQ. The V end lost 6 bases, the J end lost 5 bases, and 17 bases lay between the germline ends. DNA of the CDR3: TGCGCCAGCACGGAGGACAGCGGAGGGGAGACCCAGTACTTC. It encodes CASTEDSGGETQYF.

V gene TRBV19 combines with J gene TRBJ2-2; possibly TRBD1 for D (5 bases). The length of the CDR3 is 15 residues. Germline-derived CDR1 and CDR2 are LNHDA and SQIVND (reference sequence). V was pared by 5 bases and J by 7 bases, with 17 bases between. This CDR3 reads CASSPGQGSLGELFF. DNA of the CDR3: TGTGCCAGTAGTCCCGGGCAGGGCTCACTCGGGGAGCTGTTTTTT.

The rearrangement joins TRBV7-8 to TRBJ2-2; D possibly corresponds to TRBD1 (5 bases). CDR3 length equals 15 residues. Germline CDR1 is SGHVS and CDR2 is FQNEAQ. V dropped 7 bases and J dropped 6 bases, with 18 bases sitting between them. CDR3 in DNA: TGTGCCAGCACCCTACCCCGGCTGGGGCCCGGGGAGCTGTTTTTT. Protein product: CASTLPRLGPGELFF.

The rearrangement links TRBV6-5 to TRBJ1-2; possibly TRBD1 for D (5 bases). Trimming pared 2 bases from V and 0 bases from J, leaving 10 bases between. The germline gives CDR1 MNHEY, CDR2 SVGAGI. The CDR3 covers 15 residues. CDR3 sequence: CASSYDSLANYGYTF. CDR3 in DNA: TGTGCCAGCAGTTACGACAGCTTAGCTAACTATGGCTACACCTTC.

DNA of the CDR3: TGCGCCAGCAGCTTGGACCTAGCGTCCCGTTCCAATGAGCAGTTCTTC. Translated: CASSLDLASRSNEQFF. This chain connects TRBV5-1 to TRBJ2-1, with D possibly matching TRBD2 (6 bases). Germline V gene sequence: CDR1 SGHRS, CDR2 YFSETQ. V was trimmed by 0 bases and J by 6 bases, leaving 16 bases between them. The CDR3 extends over 16 amino acids.

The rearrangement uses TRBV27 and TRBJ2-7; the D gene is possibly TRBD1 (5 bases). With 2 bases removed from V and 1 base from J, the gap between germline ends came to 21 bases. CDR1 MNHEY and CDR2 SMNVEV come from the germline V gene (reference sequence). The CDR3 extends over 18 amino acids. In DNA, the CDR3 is TGTGCCAGCAGTTTAAAACCCTCGTTTCCAGGGAAATCCTACGAGCAGTACTTC. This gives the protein CASSLKPSFPGKSYEQYF.

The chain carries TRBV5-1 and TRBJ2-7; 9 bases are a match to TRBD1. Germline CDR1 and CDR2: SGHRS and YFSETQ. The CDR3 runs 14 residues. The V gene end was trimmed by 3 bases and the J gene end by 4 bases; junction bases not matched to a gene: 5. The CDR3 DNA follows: TGCGCCAGCAGCTGGGGACAGGGATATTACGAGCAGTACTTC. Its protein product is CASSWGQGYYEQYF.

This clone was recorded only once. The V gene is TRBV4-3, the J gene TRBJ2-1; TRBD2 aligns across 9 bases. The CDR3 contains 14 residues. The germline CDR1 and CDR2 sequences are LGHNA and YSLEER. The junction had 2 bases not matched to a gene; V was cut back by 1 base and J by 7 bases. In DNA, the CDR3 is TGCGCCAGCAGCCAAGGGGCGGGAGGGAATGAGCAGTTCTTC. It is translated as CASSQGAGGNEQFF.

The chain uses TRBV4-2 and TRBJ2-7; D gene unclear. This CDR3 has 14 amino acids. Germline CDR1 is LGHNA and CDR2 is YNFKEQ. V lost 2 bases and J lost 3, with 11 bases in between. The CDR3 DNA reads TGTGCCAGCAGCCAAAGGGAAAAAGTCTACGAGCAGTACTTC. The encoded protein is CASSQREKVYEQYF.

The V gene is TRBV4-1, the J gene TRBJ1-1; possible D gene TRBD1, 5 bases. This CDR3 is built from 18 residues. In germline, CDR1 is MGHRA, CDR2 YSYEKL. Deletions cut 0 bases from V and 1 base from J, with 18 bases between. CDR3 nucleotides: TGCGCCAGCAGCCAAGAAGGTGGCTGGGGCACCGGGAACACTGAAGCTTTCTTT. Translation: CASSQEGGWGTGNTEAFF.

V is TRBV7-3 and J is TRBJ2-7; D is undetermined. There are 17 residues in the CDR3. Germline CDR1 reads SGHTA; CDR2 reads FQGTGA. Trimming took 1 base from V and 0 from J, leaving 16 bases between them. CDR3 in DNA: TGTGCCAGCAGCTTAAGTCCTCGATACTTTATCTCCTACGAGCAGTACTTC. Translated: CASSLSPRYFISYEQYF.

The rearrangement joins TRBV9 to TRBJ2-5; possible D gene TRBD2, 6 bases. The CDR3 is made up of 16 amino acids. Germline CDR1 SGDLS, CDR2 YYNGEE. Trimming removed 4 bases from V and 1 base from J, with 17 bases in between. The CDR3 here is CASSPGTLNLQETQYF. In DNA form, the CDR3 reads TGTGCCAGCAGCCCTGGGACTCTTAACCTCCAAGAGACCCAGTACTTC.

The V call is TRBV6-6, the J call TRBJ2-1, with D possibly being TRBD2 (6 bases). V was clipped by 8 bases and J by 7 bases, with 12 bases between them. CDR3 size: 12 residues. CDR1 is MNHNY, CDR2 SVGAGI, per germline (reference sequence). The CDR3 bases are TGTGCCAGCGAGGGACTTCAAAATGAGCAGTTCTTC. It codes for CASEGLQNEQFF.

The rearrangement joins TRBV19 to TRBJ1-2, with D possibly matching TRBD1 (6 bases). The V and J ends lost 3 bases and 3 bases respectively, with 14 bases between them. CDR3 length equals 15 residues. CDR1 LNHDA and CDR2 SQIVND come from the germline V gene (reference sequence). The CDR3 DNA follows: TGTGCCAGTAGTATGGGGCAGGGGAATCACTATGGCTACACCTTC. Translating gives CASSMGQGNHYGYTF.

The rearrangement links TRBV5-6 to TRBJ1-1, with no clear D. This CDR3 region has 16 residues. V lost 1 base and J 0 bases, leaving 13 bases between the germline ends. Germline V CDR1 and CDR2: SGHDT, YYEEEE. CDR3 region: CASSLLVTGLNTEAFF. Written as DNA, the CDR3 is TGTGCCAGCAGCTTGTTAGTTACGGGGTTGAACACTGAAGCTTTCTTT.

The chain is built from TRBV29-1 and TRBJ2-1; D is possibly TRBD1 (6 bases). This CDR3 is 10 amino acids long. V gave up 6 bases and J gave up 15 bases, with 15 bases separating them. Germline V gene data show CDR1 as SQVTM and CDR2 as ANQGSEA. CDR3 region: CSVLGGWRFF. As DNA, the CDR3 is TGCAGCGTATTAGGGGGTTGGCGGTTCTTC.

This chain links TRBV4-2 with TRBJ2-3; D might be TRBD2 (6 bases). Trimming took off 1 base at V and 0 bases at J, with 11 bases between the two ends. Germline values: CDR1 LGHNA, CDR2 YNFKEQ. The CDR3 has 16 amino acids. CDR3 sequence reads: CASSQVPGGSTDTQYF. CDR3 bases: TGTGCCAGCAGCCAAGTACCAGGAGGGAGCACAGATACGCAGTATTTT.

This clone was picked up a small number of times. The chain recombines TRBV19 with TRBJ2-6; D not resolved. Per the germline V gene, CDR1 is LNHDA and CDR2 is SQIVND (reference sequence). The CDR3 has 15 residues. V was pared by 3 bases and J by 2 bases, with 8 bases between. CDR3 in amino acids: CASSIMFAGANVLTF. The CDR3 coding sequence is TGTGCCAGTAGTATTATGTTTGCTGGGGCCAACGTCCTGACTTTC.

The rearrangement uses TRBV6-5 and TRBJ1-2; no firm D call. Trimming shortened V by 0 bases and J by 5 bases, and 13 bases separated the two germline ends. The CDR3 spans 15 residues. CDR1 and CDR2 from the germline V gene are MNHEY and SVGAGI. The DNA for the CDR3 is TGTGCCAGCAGTTACTCGGGCAGCATGGGGTATGGCTACACCTTC. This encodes CASSYSGSMGYGYTF.